One sample yielded the 12 T cell receptor beta chains listed below, sequenced in a study of CD8+ T cells in alopecia areata. Following extraction, RNA underwent reverse transcription to cDNA, which served as the sequencing template. This table comes from immunoSEQ multiplex PCR, and its TCRdb copy is limited to in-frame clones, with some not included. This sample comprises 1,500 to 2,000 clones, none seen once only. Specimen: lesional skin. The receptors shown here come from a C3H/HeJ mouse with alopecia areata. Strain haplotype (MHC): H2-k.

This clone was recorded many times. Gene labels here are mouse ones. The read terminates 4 residues ahead of where the CDR3 ends, so the germline J gene completes it. The chain joins TRBV5 to TRBJ1-4, with a weak D call TRBD1 (5 bases). Germline V gives CDR1 LGHNA, CDR2 YNLKQL (reference sequence). The CDR3 sequence is 15 residues long. Between the trimmed V and J ends, which lost 1 base and 2 bases, there was a span of 8 bases. CDR3 DNA (partial): TGTGCCAGCAGCCAAGTGGGGGGATCCAACGAA. Amino acid sequence: CASSQVGGSNE. The entire CDR3 protein reads CASSQVGGSNERLFF.

Concerning this clone: A much larger clone lies a single base off, so this may be a read error. Gene names are mouse gene names. Read data end 4 residues before the CDR3 end; the end is taken from the germline J gene. The V call is TRBV12-2, the J call TRBJ2-7; 8 bases align to TRBD1. V lost 6 bases and J lost 0; bases outside the gene matches: 9. CDR3 size: 15 residues. The germline CDR1 and CDR2 sequences are SGHLS and HYDKME. Here the CDR3 reads CASSIGTGGSYEQYF. The CDR3 bases that were read are TGTGCCAGCAGTATCGGGACAGGCGGCTCCTAT. The whole variable domain, remainder taken from reference TRBV12-2 and TRBJ2-7, is NSGVVQSPRYIIKGKGERSILKCIPISGHLSVAWYQQTQGQELKFFIQHYDKMERDKGNLPSRFSVQQFDDYHSEMNMSALELEDSAVYFCASSIGTGGSYEQYFGPGTRLTVL.

The table lists this clone with many counts. Gene names are the mouse ones. The CDR3 goes on 4 residues after the read ends, and that part is filled in from the germline J gene. The rearrangement uses TRBV31 and TRBJ1-1; 9 bases fit TRBD1. Trimming cost V 1 base and J 3 bases; bases outside gene matches: 3. From germline, CDR1 is GKSSPN and CDR2 SITVG. The CDR3 length is 14 residues. CDR3 protein: CAWSRDREHTEVFF. The CDR3 bases that were read are TGTGCCTGGAGTCGGGACAGGGAACACACA. Combining the CDR3 with reference TRBV31 and TRBJ1-1 gives the whole variable domain AQTIHQWPVAEIKAVGSPLSLGCTIKGKSSPNLYWYWQATGGTLQQLFYSITVGQVESVVQLNLSASRPKDDQFILSTEKLLLSHSGFYLCAWSRDREHTEVFFGKGTRLTVV.

This clone was picked up a small number of times. Each gene name is a mouse one. The CDR3 goes on 4 residues after the read ends, and that part is filled in from the germline J gene. The V call is TRBV19, the J call TRBJ2-1; TRBD1 might be the D (7 bases). Trimming pared 4 bases from V and 2 bases from J, leaving 13 bases between. Germline V gene sequence: CDR1 FNHDT, CDR2 SITEND (reference sequence). This CDR3 has 15 residues. Incomplete CDR3 DNA: TGTGCCAGCAGTCATCTCAGGGGGGACTATGCT. It is translated as CASSHLRGDYA. The complete CDR3 sequence is CASSHLRGDYAEQFF.

To note about this clone: Gene names and germline refer to mouse. The read halts 4 residues ahead of the CDR3 end, with the missing end drawn from the germline J gene. The chain combines TRBV4 with TRBJ2-3; D perhaps matches TRBD1 (6 bases). V gave up 5 bases and J gave up 1 base, with 13 bases separating them. The germline CDR1 and CDR2 sequences are LGHDT and YNNKQL (reference sequence). The CDR3 extends over 15 amino acids. The CDR3 spells CASSPGHPRAETLYF. The CDR3 bases that were read are TGTGCCAGCAGCCCGGGACACCCTCGTGCAGAA. Looking up the rest from reference TRBV4 and TRBJ2-3 gives the full variable domain: ETAVFQTPNYHVTQVGNEVSFNCKQTLGHDTMYWYKQDSKKLLKIMFSYNNKQLIVNETVPRRFSPQSSDKAHLNLRIKSVEPEDSAVYLCASSPGHPRAETLYFGSGTRLTVL.

This clone was detected many times. The listed genes are named as in mouse. Read data end 4 residues before the CDR3 end; the end is taken from the germline J gene. V gene TRBV13-3 combines with J gene TRBJ2-7, with 10 bases identical to TRBD1. Germline V gives CDR1 NNHDY, CDR2 SYVADS. The CDR3 covers 12 residues. CDR3 sequence: CAIRDRGYEQYF. The part of the CDR3 DNA that was read is TGTGCCATCCGGGACAGGGGTTAT.

In its sample, this clone was seen many times. TCRdb's protein sequence differs at residue 13 from the translated DNA; the protein presented here follows the DNA. Gene names and germline match the mouse. The read gets to within 3 residues of the CDR3 end, and the germline J gene fills in the rest. This sequence joins TRBV1 and TRBJ1-3; D may be TRBD1 (6 bases). There are 16 residues in the CDR3. The germline CDR1 and CDR2 sequences are NSQYPW and LRSPGD (reference sequence). V lost 1 base and J 0 bases, leaving 10 bases between the germline ends. Incomplete CDR3 DNA: TGCACCTGCAGTGCAGGGGGACAAAATTCTGGAAATACG. Translating gives CTCSAGGQNSGNT. The entire CDR3 is CTCSAGGQNSGNTLYF.

Ten or more counts support this clone. Mouse germline and gene names are used. The observed sequence ends 4 residues before the CDR3 terminus, with the missing tail filled in from the germline J gene. The chain is built from TRBV19 and TRBJ2-1; 11 positions agree with TRBD2. The CDR3 has 14 residues. The V gene's germline CDR1 is FNHDT and CDR2 SITEND (reference sequence). The CDR3 DNA, read in part, is TGTGCCAGCAGTAACTGGGGGGGCTTTTCT. Amino acid sequence: CASSNWGGFS. The full CDR3 reads CASSNWGGFSEQFF.

By share, this clone ranks as medium-sized. The germline and genes are mouse ones. CDR3 region: CASSQDLDRGGTGQLYF. The CDR3 DNA, read in part, is TGTGCCAGCAGCCAAGATTTAGACAGGGGAGGCACCGGG. The chain recombines TRBV5 with TRBJ2-2, with 8 nucleotides matching TRBD1. The read terminates 4 residues ahead of where the CDR3 ends, so the germline J gene completes it. This CDR3 is 17 amino acids long. In germline, CDR1 is LGHNA, CDR2 YNLKQL (reference sequence). Trimming cost V 0 bases and J 4 bases; bases outside gene matches: 7.

This clone was found a few times. Mouse germline and gene names are used. The read terminates 4 residues ahead of where the CDR3 ends, so the germline J gene completes it. The rearrangement uses TRBV13-2 and TRBJ1-1, with D possibly matching TRBD1 (5 bases). From germline, CDR1 is NNHNN and CDR2 SYGAGS (reference sequence). This CDR3 contains 12 residues. The CDR3 loop reads CASGDWTTEVFF. CDR3 bases read: TGTGCCAGCGGTGACTGGACAACA.

This clone was seen at least ten times. A mismatch at residue 16 separates the TCRdb protein from the translated DNA, so the protein presented here was translated from the DNA. Gene names are the mouse ones. The missing CDR3 end, 3 residues past where the read stops, is filled in from the germline J gene. The V and J genes are TRBV13-1 and TRBJ1-3; TRBD1 matches 9 bases. The CDR3 loop spans 19 amino acids. The V and J ends lost 0 bases and 0 bases, in that order; junction bases with no gene match: 10. From germline, CDR1 is NSHNY and CDR2 SYGAGN. The DNA read from the CDR3 is TGTGCCAGCAGTGATGGTCACAGGGGGCGTAGGGATTCTGGAAATACG. Protein: CASSDGHRGRRDSGNT. The whole CDR3 region reads CASSDGHRGRRDSGNTLYF.

This clone has a count of ten or more. Mouse germline and gene names are used. The DNA ends 4 residues before the CDR3 does, and the rest of the CDR3 is filled in from the germline J gene. The V and J genes are TRBV3 and TRBJ1-1, with TRBD1 as a possible D gene (5 bases). Germline V gives CDR1 SNHLY, CDR2 FYNGKV (reference sequence). V lost 3 bases to trimming and J lost 2 bases, with 10 bases between them. This CDR3 is built from 14 residues. Partial CDR3 DNA: TGTGCCAGCAGCTTCCGCAGGGCTAACACA. Its protein is CASSFRRANT. The complete CDR3 reads CASSFRRANTEVFF.